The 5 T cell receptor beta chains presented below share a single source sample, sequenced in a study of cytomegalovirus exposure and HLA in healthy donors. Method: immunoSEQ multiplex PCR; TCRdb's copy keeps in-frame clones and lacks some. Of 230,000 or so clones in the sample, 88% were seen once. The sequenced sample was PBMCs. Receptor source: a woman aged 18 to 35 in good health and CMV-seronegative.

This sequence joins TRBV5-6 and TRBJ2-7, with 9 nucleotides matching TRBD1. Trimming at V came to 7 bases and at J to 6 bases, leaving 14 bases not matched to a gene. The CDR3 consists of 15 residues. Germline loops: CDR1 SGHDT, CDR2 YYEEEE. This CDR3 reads CASSHWTGDNSEQYF. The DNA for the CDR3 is TGTGCCAGCTCTCACTGGACAGGGGATAACAGCGAGCAGTACTTC.

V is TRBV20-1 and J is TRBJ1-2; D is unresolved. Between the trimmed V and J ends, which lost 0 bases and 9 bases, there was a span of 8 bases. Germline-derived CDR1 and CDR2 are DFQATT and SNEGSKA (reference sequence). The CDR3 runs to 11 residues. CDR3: CSARDGRSYTF. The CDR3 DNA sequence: TGCAGTGCTAGAGATGGCAGGAGCTACACCTTC.

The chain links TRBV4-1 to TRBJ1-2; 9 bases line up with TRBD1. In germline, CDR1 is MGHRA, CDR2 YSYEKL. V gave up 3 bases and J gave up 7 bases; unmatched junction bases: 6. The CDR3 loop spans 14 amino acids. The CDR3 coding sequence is TGCGCCAGCAGCCACTTGACAGGGGGTGGTGGCTACACCTTC. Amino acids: CASSHLTGGGGYTF.

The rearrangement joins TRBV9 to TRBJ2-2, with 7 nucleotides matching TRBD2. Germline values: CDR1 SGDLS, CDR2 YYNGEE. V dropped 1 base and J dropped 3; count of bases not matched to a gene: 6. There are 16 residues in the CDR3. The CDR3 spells CASSVNQREDTGELFF. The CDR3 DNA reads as TGTGCCAGCAGCGTAAACCAGCGGGAAGACACCGGGGAGCTGTTTTTT.

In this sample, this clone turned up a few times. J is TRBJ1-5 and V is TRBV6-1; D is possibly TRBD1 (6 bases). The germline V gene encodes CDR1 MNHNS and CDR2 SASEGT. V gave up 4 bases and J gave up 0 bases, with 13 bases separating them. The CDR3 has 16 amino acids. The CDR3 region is CASSGLGAGSNQPQHF. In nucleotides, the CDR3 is TGTGCCAGCAGTGGTTTGGGGGCGGGTAGCAATCAGCCCCAGCATTTT.